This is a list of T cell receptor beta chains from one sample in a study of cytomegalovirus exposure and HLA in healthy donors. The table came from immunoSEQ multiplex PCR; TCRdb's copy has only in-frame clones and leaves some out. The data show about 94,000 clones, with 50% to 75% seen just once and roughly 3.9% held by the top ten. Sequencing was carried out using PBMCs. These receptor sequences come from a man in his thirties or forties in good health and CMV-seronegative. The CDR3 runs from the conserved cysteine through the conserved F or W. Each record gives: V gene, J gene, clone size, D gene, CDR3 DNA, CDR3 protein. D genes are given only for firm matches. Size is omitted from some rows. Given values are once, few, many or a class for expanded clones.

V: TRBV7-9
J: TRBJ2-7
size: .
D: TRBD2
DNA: TGTGCCAGCAGCTTAACTTATAGCGGGAGCTCCTACGAGCAGTACTTC
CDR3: CASSLTYSGSSYEQYF

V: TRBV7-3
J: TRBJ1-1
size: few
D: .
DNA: TGTGCCAGCAGCTTAACGGGGAGGATCGTCGGCACTGAAGCTTTCTTT
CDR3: CASSLTGRIVGTEAFF

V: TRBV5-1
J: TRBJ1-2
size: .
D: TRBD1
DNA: TGCGCCAGCAGCTTGGCCGGGACAGGGGATGGCTACACCTTC
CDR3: CASSLAGTGDGYTF

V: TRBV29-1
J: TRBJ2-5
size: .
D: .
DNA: TGCAGCGGATCTAGGTACCAAGAGACCCAGTACTTC
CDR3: CSGSRYQETQYF

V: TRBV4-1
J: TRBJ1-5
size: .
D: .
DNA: TGCGCCAGCAGCCAAGATCGAGGGTTTGCTCAGCCCCAGCATTTT
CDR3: CASSQDRGFAQPQHF

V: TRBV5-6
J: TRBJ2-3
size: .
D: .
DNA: TGTGCCAGCAGTCCCAATGGGGGGATGGATACGCAGTATTTT
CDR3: CASSPNGGMDTQYF

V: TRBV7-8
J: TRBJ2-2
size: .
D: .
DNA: TGTGCCAGCAGCCCTAGGGCAGGACTAAACACCGGGGAGCTGTTTTTT
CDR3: CASSPRAGLNTGELFF

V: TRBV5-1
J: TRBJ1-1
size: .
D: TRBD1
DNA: TGCGCCAGCAGCTTGCGAGGGACAGGGATGAACACTGAAGCTTTCTTT
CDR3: CASSLRGTGMNTEAFF

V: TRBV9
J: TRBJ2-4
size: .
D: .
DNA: TGTGCCAGCAGCGGCCTCGACCTAGAAGCCAAAAACATTCAGTACTTC
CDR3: CASSGLDLEAKNIQYF

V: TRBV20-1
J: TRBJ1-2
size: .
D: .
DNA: TGCAGTGCCGGCAGGGCTGGTGGCTACACCTTC
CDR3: CSAGRAGGYTF

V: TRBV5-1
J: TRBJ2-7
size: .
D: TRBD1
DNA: TGCGCCAGCAGCCAGCGACAGGGCTACGAGCAGTACTTC
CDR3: CASSQRQGYEQYF

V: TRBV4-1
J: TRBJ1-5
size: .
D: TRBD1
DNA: TGCGCCAGCAGCCAGGGACAGGGGAGTCGTGGCAATCAGCCCCAGCATTTT
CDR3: CASSQGQGSRGNQPQHF

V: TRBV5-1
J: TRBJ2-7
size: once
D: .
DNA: TGCGCCAGCAGCTTGGGCGGGACGGAAAAGGTGCAGTACTTC
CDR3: CASSLGGTEKVQYF

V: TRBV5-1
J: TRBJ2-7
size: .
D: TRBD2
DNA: TGCGCCAGCAGCCCGGCGGGGGGAGGGGTCTACTACGAGCAGTACTTC
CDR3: CASSPAGGGVYYEQYF

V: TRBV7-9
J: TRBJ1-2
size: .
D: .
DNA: TGTTCCAGCAGCCTCCAGGAAGGCTACACCTTC
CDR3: CSSSLQEGYTF

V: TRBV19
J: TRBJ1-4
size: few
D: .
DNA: TGTGCCAGCTTCGCCAGGGGTTCTAATGAAAAACTGTTTTTT
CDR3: CASFARGSNEKLFF

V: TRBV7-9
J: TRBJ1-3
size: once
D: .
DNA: TGTGCCAGCAGCTGGGGGACATCCTCTGGAAACACCATATATTTT
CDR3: CASSWGTSSGNTIYF

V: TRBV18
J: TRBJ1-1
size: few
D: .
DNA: TGTGCCAGCTCACCGGATTTGGGAGGTGAAGCTTTCTTT
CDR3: CASSPDLGGEAFF

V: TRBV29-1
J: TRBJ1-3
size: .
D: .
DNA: TGCAGCGTGACAGGTACTGGAAACACCATATATTTT
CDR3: CSVTGTGNTIYF

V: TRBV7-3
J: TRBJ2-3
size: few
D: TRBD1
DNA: TGTGCCAGCAGCAATTCCGGGACAGGGTCAGATACGCAGTATTTT
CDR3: CASSNSGTGSDTQYF

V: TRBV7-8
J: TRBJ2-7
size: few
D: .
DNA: TGTGCCAGCAGCCTTTCCTACGAGCAGTACTTC
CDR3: CASSLSYEQYF

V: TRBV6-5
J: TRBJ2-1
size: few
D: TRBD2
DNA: TGTGCCAGCAGTTACCAGCTAGCGGCCTACAATGAGCAGTTCTTC
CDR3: CASSYQLAAYNEQFF

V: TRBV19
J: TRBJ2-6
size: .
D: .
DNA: TGTGCCAGTAGTATACGGCAGGGATCCTCTGGGGCCAACGTCCTGACTTTC
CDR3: CASSIRQGSSGANVLTF

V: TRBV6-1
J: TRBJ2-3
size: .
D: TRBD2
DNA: TGTGCCAGCAGTGAAGTTAGCGGGTCCACAGATACGCAGTATTTT
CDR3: CASSEVSGSTDTQYF

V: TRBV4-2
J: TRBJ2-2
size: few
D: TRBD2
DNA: TGTGCCAGCAGCCAAAGGACTAGCGGACTGAACACCGGGGAGCTGTTTTTT
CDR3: CASSQRTSGLNTGELFF

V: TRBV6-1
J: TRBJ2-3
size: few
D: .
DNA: TGTGCCAGCACCACAGACACAGATACGCAGTATTTT
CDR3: CASTTDTDTQYF

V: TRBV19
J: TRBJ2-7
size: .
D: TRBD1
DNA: TGTGCCAGTAGTATAGGGGGACAGGGGAGCGTCTACGAGCAGTACTTC
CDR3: CASSIGGQGSVYEQYF

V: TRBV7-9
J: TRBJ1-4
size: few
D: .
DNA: TGTGCCAGCAGCTTATGGGGAGAAAATGAAAAACTGTTTTTT
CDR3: CASSLWGENEKLFF

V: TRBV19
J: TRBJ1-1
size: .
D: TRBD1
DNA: TGTGCCAGTAGTCAACTACCTCGGACAGGGGGGAACACTGAAGCTTTCTTT
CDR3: CASSQLPRTGGNTEAFF

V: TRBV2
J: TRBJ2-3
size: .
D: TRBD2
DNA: TGTGCCAGCAGTGAACAGATGACTAGCGGGAGTATCGTGGCAACAGATACGCAGTATTTT
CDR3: CASSEQMTSGSIVATDTQYF

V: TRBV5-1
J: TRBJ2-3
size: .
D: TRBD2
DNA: TGCGCCAGCAGCTTGGAGGGACTAGCGTCACCGATGAGCACAGATACGCAGTATTTT
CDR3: CASSLEGLASPMSTDTQYF

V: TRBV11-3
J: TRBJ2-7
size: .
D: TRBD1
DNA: TGTGCCAGCAGCTCCCGGGACAGCTACGAGCAGTACTTC
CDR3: CASSSRDSYEQYF

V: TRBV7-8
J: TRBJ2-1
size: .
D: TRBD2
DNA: TGTGCCAGCAGCCTGGTGGGCGGGGGGGCCTACAATGAGCAGTTCTTC
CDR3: CASSLVGGGAYNEQFF

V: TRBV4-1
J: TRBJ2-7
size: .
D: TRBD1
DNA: TGCGCCAGCAGCCGATTGACAGGGCGGAACGAGCAGTACTTC
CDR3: CASSRLTGRNEQYF

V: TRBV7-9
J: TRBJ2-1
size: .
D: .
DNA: TGTGCCAGCACCCCCACCAGGACATCCTACAATGAGCAGTTCTTC
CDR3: CASTPTRTSYNEQFF

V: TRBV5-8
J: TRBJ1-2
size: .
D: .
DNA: TGTGCCAGCAGCTCCTACGGCGGATCTTTCTATGGCTACACCTTC
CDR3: CASSSYGGSFYGYTF

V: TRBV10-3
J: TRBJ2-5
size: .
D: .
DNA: TGTGCCATCAGTGAGTCGAAGCTGGGACACCTCCAAGAGACCCAGTACTTC
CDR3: CAISESKLGHLQETQYF